This T cell receptor beta chain was sequenced for a study of identical twins. Study observations and caveats: Excess sharing by twins proved weaker in beta out-of-frame sequences.

This clonotype was seen ten or more times. Its cognate antigen is unknown. One end of the junction is discordant with germline, which a read error may explain. This CDR3 has 14 residues. Germline V gene lookup returns CDR1 DFQATT and CDR2 SNEGSKA (reference sequence). Each CDR3 protein is one row after TCRdb ran MiXCR on the 5' RACE reads. The profile shows 400,000 to 550,000 distinct CDR3 sequences, 20% to 25% of them singletons. Everyone who donated was a healthy Caucasian. This sample was shared with a second study, whose subject was T cells expressing NK-cell markers. That source reports: The share of CD8+ T cells held by dominant NKG2C+ clonotypes was about 1.0-7.5% in about 6 donors. Researchers report these clonotypes also headed the CD3+CD56-NKG2C+ fraction in a few donors.

This sequence was found in a woman between 18 and 29 years old in good health. Sequences were obtained from CD4+ T cells sorted from blood. V usage is TRBV20-1 and J usage is TRBJ2-4; 12 bases are a match to TRBD2. CDR3 DNA: TGCAGTGCTAGATCTTATGCTAGCGGGAGGGCCTTGTTCTTC. Its protein product is CSARSYASGRALFF.